These 9 T cell receptor beta chains were sequenced from one sample in a study of cytomegalovirus exposure and HLA in healthy donors. Both 60 Vbeta primers and 13 Jbeta primers went into the PCR. Clones were read by immunoSEQ multiplex PCR, and TCRdb kept only the in-frame ones, dropping some. This table holds about 160,000 clones, about 75% found once. Sequencing was done on a sample of PBMCs. The receptors were sampled from a young man in good health and CMV-seronegative.

J is TRBJ1-5 and V is TRBV7-2; tentatively, D is TRBD1 (6 bases). This CDR3 comprises 14 residues. Germline lookup yields CDR1 SGHTA and CDR2 FQGNSA. V was trimmed by 3 bases and J by 4 bases, leaving 10 bases between them. CDR3 bases: TGTGCCAGCAGCTTCGGGACACCTAATCAGCCCCAGCATTTT. It yields the protein CASSFGTPNQPQHF. Filled out from reference TRBV7-2 and TRBJ1-5, the complete variable domain reads GAGVSQSPSNKVTEKGKDVELRCDPISGHTALYWYRQSLGQGLEFLIYFQGNSAPDKSGLPSDRFSAERTGGSVSTLTIQRTQQEDSAVYLCASSFGTPNQPQHFGDGTRLSIL.

This clone has more than one count but fewer than ten. This rearrangement joins TRBV5-6 to TRBJ2-1; no clear D. Per the germline V gene, CDR1 is SGHDT and CDR2 is YYEEEE. The CDR3 is made up of 13 amino acids. Trimming stripped 1 base from V and 4 bases from J, with 6 bases between. CDR3 in amino acids: CASSLTVYNEQFF. The CDR3 DNA reads TGTGCCAGCAGCTTGACGGTTTACAATGAGCAGTTCTTC.

The gene calls are TRBV9 and TRBJ2-3, with TRBD2 matching 9 bases. This CDR3 is built from 15 residues. From germline, CDR1 is SGDLS and CDR2 YYNGEE. V lost 0 bases and J lost 8; bases outside the gene matches: 7. CDR3 coding DNA: TGTGCCAGCAGCGTAGCCCCTAGCGGGATTGGTACGCAGTATTTT. Protein product: CASSVAPSGIGTQYF.

The genes are TRBV5-1 and TRBJ2-7; 11 bases match TRBD2. The V gene's germline CDR1 is SGHRS and CDR2 YFSETQ. This CDR3 spans 14 amino acids. With V trimmed by 3 bases and J by 2 bases, 1 base remained unmatched. This CDR3 is CASSSGLAAYEQYF. Here the CDR3 DNA reads TGCGCCAGCAGCTCGGGACTAGCGGCCTACGAGCAGTACTTC.

The rearrangement links TRBV11-2 to TRBJ2-3, with TRBD2 matching over 15 bases. V dropped 1 base and J dropped 0; count of bases not matched to a gene: 5. The CDR3 is 19 residues long. Germline CDR1 SGHAT, CDR2 FQNNGV. DNA of the CDR3: TGTGCCAGCAGCTTAGTCGGGACTAGCGGGGGGACTAGCACAGATACGCAGTATTTT. This translates into CASSLVGTSGGTSTDTQYF.

V usage is TRBV9 and J usage is TRBJ1-1; D is unresolved. V lost 0 bases, J lost 1 base, and 4 bases lay in between. Germline V gene data show CDR1 as SGDLS and CDR2 as YYNGEE. This CDR3 has 13 amino acids. This CDR3 is CASSVDRNTEAFF. The DNA of the CDR3 is TGTGCCAGCAGCGTAGACAGGAACACTGAAGCTTTCTTT.

The chain carries TRBV28 and TRBJ1-1; 12 bases map to TRBD1. The length of the CDR3 is 18 residues. J lost 5 bases, V lost 3 bases, and 13 bases had no gene match. Germline V gene data show CDR1 as MDHEN and CDR2 as SYDVKM. The CDR3 loop reads CASSLLLGQGAAGTEAFF. The DNA of the CDR3 is TGTGCCAGCAGTTTGTTGCTGGGACAGGGGGCCGCAGGGACTGAAGCTTTCTTT.

The chain has TRBV19 and TRBJ2-7; TRBD2 might be the D (6 bases). The V gene lost 7 bases and the J gene lost 6 bases, with 19 bases spanning the gap. CDR3 size: 14 residues. Per the germline V gene, CDR1 is LNHDA and CDR2 is SQIVND (reference sequence). The CDR3, as DNA: TGTGCCAGTACCTCCCCAGGGCGGAGGGTCGAGCAGTACTTC. Its translation is CASTSPGRRVEQYF.

The sample holds a few counts of this clone. The chain uses TRBV6-4 and TRBJ2-2, with D maybe TRBD2 (5 bases). V was pared by 7 bases and J by 8 bases, with 11 bases between. CDR1 is MRHNA and CDR2 is SNTAGT in the germline V gene. The CDR3 length is 12 residues. The CDR3 region has the DNA TGTGCCAGCACGGCTAGCTTAGGGGAGCTGTTTTTT. This gives the protein CASTASLGELFF.